This T cell receptor beta chain derives from a study of long-term antiretroviral therapy in people with HIV. Points from the study as a whole: Absence of data on ART adherence, viral resistance or therapy changes was noted.

Turning to this clone: Its antigen is still unknown.

With 8 bases clipped from V and 2 bases from J, the junction kept 12 bases outside the gene matches. CDR1 and CDR2 (germline): WNHNN, SYGVQD (reference sequence). The CDR3 totals 15 residues. Researchers report immunoSEQ v3.0 was run at survey level. Generated by immunoSEQ multiplex PCR, the TCRdb table keeps only in-frame clones and is missing some. The sample has about 19,000 clones; around 90% are singletons. The chain is built from TRBV10-1 and TRBJ2-7; 7 bases are a match to TRBD1. The TCR originated in a man aged 18 to 35 with HIV. The input for sequencing was unsorted PBMCs, taken 2.1 years after starting antiretroviral therapy. CDR3: CASGAYTGVPYEQYF. CDR3 DNA sequence: TGCGCCAGCGGAGCCTATACAGGGGTCCCCTACGAGCAGTACTTC.